The subject of this entry is one T cell receptor beta chain. This sample stems from a study of T cell changes during pregnancy in multiple sclerosis. V was pared by 5 bases and J by 3 bases, with 5 bases of the junction left unmatched. Germline V lookup: CDR1 SEHNR, CDR2 FQNEAQ (reference sequence). The CDR3 contains 14 residues. Measured with immunoSEQ multiplex PCR; TCRdb has only the in-frame clones, and not every one. The profile shows around 30,000 clones, 75% to 95% of them singletons. This receptor was identified in a female donor with multiple sclerosis, enrolled in a pregnancy study. The J gene is TRBJ2-7, the V gene TRBV7-9; 9 positions agree with TRBD1. Sample: CD8+ T cells from peripheral blood mononuclear cells, taken in the second trimester of pregnancy. CDR3 DNA: TGTGCCAGCAGCCCCCGGGACAGGGTCTACGAGCAGTACTTC. Its translation: CASSPRDRVYEQYF. Full variable domain (rest looked up from reference TRBV7-9 and TRBJ2-7): DTGVSQNPRHKITKRGQNVTFRCDPISEHNRLYWYRQTLGQGPEFLTYFQNEAQLEKSRLLSDRFSAERPKGSFSTLEIQRTEQGDSAMYLCASSPRDRVYEQYFGPGTRLTVT.